This TCR beta chain was captured by sequencing in a study of blood T cell repertoires in COVID-19. The overall study: Collection of acute and convalescent COVID-19 samples took place in the United States, Italy and Spain. PBMCs, B-cell-depleted T cells, or T cells provided the cDNA or gDNA that made up the material.

The CDR3 consists of 15 residues. V lost 5 bases and J lost 4; bases outside the gene matches: 9. Germline V gives CDR1 SGHDN, CDR2 FVKESK. Under the authors' procedure: Nucleated cell counts were estimated from reference gene primer amplification. Here immunoSEQ multiplex PCR was the method, and the copy in TCRdb shows in-frame clones only, minus some. V, J and clone size derive from that table, while D and trimming were established from the DNA sequence. The repertoire includes about 440,000 clones, roughly 91% of them detected once, and 4% to 5.5% sits in the top ten. What was sequenced was peripheral blood. This clonotype was obtained from a young woman with acute or convalescent COVID-19. This chain links TRBV14 with TRBJ1-1, with 8 bases that match TRBD1. Here the CDR3 DNA reads TGTGCCAGCAGCAGGACAGGGCTACGACGCACTGAAGCTTTCTTT. Translating it yields CASSRTGLRRTEAFF. The full variable domain, completed using reference TRBV14 and TRBJ1-1, is EAGVTQFPSHSVIEKGQTVTLRCDPISGHDNLYWYRRVMGKEIKFLLHFVKESKQDESGMPNNRFLAERTGGTYSTLKVQPAELEDSGVYFCASSRTGLRRTEAFFGQGTRLTVV.